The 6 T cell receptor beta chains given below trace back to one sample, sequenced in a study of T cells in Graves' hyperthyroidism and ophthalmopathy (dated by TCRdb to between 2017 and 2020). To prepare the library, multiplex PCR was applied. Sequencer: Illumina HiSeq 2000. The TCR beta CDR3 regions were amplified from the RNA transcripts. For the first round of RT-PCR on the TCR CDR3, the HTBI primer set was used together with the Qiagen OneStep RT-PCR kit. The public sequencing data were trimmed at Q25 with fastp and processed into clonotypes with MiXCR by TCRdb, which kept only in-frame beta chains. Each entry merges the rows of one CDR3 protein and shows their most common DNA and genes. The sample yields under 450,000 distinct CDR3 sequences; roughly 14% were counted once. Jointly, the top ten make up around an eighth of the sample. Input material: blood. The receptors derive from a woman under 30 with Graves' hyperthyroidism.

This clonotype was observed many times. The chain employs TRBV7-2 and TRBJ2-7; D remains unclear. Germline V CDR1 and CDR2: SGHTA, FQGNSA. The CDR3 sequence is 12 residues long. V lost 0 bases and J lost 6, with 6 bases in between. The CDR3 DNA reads TGTGCCAGCAGCTTAGCGGGGTTCGAGCAGTACTTC. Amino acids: CASSLAGFEQYF. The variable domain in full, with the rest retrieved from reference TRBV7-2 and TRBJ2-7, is GAGVSQSPSNKVTEKGKDVELRCDPISGHTALYWYRQSLGQGLEFLIYFQGNSAPDKSGLPSDRFSAERTGGSVSTLTIQRTQQEDSAVYLCASSLAGFEQYFGPGTRLTVT.

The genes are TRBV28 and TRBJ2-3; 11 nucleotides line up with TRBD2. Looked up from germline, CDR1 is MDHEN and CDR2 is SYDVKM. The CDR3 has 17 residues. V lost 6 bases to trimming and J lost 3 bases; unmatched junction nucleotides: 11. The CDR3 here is CASSRLAGPSVTDTQYF. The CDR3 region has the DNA TGTGCCAGCAGCCGACTAGCGGGACCTTCCGTGACAGATACGCAGTATTTT.

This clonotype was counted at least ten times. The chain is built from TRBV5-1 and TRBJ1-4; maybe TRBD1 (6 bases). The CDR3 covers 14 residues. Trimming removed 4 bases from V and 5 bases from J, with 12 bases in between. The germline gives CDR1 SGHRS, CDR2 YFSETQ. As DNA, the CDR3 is TGCGCCAGCAGCGGGAATAGGGGGAATGAAAAACTGTTTTTT. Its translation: CASSGNRGNEKLFF.

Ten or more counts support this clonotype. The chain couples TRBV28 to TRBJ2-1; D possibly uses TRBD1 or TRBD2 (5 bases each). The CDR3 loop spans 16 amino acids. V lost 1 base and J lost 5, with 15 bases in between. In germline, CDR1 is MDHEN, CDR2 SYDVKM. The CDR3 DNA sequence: TGTGCCAGCAGTTTATCGCCCGGGACGGCCAACAATGAGCAGTTCTTC. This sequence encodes CASSLSPGTANNEQFF.

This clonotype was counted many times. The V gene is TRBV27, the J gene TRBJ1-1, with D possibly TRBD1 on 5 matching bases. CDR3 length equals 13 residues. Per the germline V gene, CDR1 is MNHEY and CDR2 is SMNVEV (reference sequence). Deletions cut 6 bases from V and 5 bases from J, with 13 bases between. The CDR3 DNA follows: TGTGCCAGCAGCCGCGCCCGGGGGACTGAAGCTTTCTTT. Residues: CASSRARGTEAFF.

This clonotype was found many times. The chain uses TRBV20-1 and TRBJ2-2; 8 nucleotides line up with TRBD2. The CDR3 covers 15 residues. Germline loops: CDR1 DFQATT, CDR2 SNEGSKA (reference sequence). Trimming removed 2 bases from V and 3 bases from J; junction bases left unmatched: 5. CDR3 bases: TGCAGTGCTAGACGCGGCGGGGGGTACACCGGGGAGCTGTTTTTT. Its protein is CSARRGGGYTGELFF.